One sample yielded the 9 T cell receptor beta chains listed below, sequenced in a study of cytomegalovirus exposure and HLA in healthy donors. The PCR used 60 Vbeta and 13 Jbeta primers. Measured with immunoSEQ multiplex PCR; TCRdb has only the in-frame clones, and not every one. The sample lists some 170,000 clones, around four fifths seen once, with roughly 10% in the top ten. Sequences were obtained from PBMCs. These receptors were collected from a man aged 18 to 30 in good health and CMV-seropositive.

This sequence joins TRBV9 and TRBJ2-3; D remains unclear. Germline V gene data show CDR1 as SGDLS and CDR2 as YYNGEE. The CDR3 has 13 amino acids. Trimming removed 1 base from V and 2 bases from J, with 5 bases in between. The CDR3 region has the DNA TGTGCCAGCAGCGTACGGGTCACAGATACGCAGTATTTT. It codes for CASSVRVTDTQYF.

CDR3 DNA: TGTGCCAGCAGCTTTCTTGGGGGGGGCACAGATACGCAGTATTTT. It is translated as CASSFLGGGTDTQYF. V usage is TRBV9 and J usage is TRBJ2-3; TRBD2 aligns across 7 bases. CDR1 and CDR2 from the germline V gene are SGDLS and YYNGEE. The CDR3 has 15 residues. V shed 4 bases, J shed 1 base, and the junction held 6 bases outside the gene matches.

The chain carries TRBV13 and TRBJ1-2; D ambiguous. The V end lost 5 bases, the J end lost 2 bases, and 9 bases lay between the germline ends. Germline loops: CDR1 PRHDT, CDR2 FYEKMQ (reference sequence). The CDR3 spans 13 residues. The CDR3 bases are TGTGCCAGCAGCCCCACAGCCAACTATGGCTACACCTTC. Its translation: CASSPTANYGYTF.

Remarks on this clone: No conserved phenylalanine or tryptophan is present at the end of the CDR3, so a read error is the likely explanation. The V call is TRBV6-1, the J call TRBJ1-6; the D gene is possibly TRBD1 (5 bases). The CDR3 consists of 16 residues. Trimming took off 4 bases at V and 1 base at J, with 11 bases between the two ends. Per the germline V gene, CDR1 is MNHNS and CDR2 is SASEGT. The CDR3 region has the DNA TGTGCCAGCAGTGTCAGGGATTCATCCTATAATTCACCCCTCCACCTT. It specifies CASSVRDSSYNSPLHL.

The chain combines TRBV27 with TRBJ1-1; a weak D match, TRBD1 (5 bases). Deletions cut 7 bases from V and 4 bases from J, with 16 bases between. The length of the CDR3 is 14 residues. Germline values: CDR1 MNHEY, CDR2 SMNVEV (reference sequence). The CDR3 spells CASTHLGPGTEAFF. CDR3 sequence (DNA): TGTGCCAGCACTCATCTGGGGCCGGGCACTGAAGCTTTCTTT.

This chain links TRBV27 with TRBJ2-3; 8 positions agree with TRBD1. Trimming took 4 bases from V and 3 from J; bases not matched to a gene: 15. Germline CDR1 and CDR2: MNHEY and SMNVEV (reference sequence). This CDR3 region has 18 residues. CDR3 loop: CASSSLQQGQGSTDTQYF. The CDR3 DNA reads TGTGCCAGCAGTTCCCTCCAACAAGGACAGGGAAGTACAGATACGCAGTATTTT.

For the CDR3, the DNA is TGTGCCAGCAGCTTAGAATCGGGGTTCCATTCACCCCTCCACTTT. It specifies CASSLESGFHSPLHF. The chain joins TRBV11-2 to TRBJ1-6; no clear D. Trimming took 0 bases from V and 8 from J, leaving 11 bases between them. The length of the CDR3 is 15 residues. The V gene's germline CDR1 is SGHAT and CDR2 FQNNGV.

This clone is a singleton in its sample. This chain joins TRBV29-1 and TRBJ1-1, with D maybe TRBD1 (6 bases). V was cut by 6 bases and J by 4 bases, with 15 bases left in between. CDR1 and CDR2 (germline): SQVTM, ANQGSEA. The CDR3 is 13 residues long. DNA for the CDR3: TGCAGCGTGACCACAGGGTGGAGCACTGAAGCTTTCTTT. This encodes CSVTTGWSTEAFF.

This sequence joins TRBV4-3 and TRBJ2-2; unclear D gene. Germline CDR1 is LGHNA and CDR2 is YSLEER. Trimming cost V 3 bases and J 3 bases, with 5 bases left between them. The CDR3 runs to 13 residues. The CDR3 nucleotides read TGCGCCAGCAGCCAGTCGGACACCGGGGAGCTGTTTTTT. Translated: CASSQSDTGELFF.